This is a list of T cell receptor beta chains from one sample in a study of blood T cell repertoires in COVID-19. TCRdb's table, derived via immunoSEQ multiplex PCR, lists solely in-frame clones and lacks some. In the table there are approximately 120,000 clones, around 81% of which are singletons. The sequenced sample was peripheral blood. The receptors shown here come from a woman aged 45-65 years with acute or convalescent COVID-19. Both conserved end residues are part of each CDR3. The D gene is left open where the match is weak. The size entry is marked missing in some rows and otherwise reads once, few, many or a size class.

d_call	j_call	v_call	clone_size	cdr3_aa	cdr3_nt
TRBD1	TRBJ1-6	TRBV3-1/TRBV3-2	.	CASTQGGLNSPLHF	TGTGCCAGCACACAGGGGGGGTTAAATTCACCCCTCCACTTT
TRBD1	TRBJ2-7	TRBV5-5	.	CASSGTFGTGLYEQYF	TGTGCCAGCAGCGGGACCTTCGGGACAGGGCTCTACGAGCAGTACTTC
.	TRBJ1-6	TRBV5-1	.	CASSSDRKNSPLHF	TGCGCCAGCAGTTCAGACAGAAAAAATTCACCCCTCCACTTT
TRBD2	TRBJ2-1	TRBV18	.	CASSPGLAGDNEQFF	TGTGCCAGCTCACCCGGCCTAGCGGGGGACAATGAGCAGTTCTTC
TRBD1	TRBJ1-6	TRBV5-8	once	CASSLGQGVGSPLHF	TGTGCCAGCAGCTTGGGACAGGGTGTGGGTTCACCCCTCCACTTT
TRBD2	TRBJ2-5	TRBV5-5	once	CASSTRTSGGYETQYF	TGTGCCAGCAGTACCCGGACTAGCGGGGGTTATGAGACCCAGTACTTC
TRBD2	TRBJ2-1	TRBV4-1	.	CASSQALPGTSVHNEQFF	TGCGCCAGCAGCCAAGCCCTGCCTGGGACTAGCGTCCACAATGAGCAGTTCTTC
.	TRBJ2-1	TRBV12-3/TRBV12-4	.	CASSSQWFEQFF	TGTGCCAGCAGTTCGCAGTGGTTCGAGCAGTTCTTC
.	TRBJ2-3	TRBV6-5	.	CASSYRSSSPLDTQYF	TGTGCCAGCAGTTACAGATCTAGCTCACCTTTAGATACGCAGTATTTT
TRBD1	TRBJ2-1	TRBV10-3	few	CASSGTGNNEQFF	TGTGCCTCATCGGGGACAGGGAACAATGAGCAGTTCTTC
.	TRBJ2-1	TRBV7-9	many	CASSPGGQQFF	TGTGCCAGCAGCCCCGGGGGACAGCAGTTCTTC
.	TRBJ1-4	TRBV18	few	CASSLGGEKLFF	TGTGCCAGCTCACTCGGGGGTGAAAAACTGTTTTTT
.	TRBJ1-2	TRBV6-5	.	CASSYVATGGYTF	TGTGCCAGCAGTTATGTAGCGACTGGTGGCTACACCTTC
TRBD1	TRBJ1-6	TRBV6-5	.	CASRTQGLPNSPLHF	TGTGCCAGCAGGACACAGGGGCTACCCAATTCACCCCTCCACTTT
.	TRBJ2-5	TRBV5-1	.	CASSLAGDLQETQYF	TGCGCCAGCAGCTTGGCAGGGGACCTCCAAGAGACCCAGTACTTC
TRBD1	TRBJ1-5	TRBV28	once	CASSLFKGAQPQHF	TGTGCCAGCAGTTTATTTAAGGGGGCTCAGCCCCAGCATTTT
.	TRBJ2-5	TRBV5-4	once	CASSEDWTQETQYF	TGTGCCAGCAGCGAGGACTGGACTCAAGAGACCCAGTACTTC
TRBD1	TRBJ1-1	TRBV5-1	.	CASSSTGDRHKNTEAFF	TGCGCCAGCAGCTCGACAGGGGACAGACACAAGAACACTGAAGCTTTCTTT
.	TRBJ1-1	TRBV4-2	once	CASSQDAAGEAFF	TGTGCCAGCAGCCAAGACGCTGCGGGTGAAGCTTTCTTT
TRBD1	TRBJ1-3	TRBV5-1	few	CASSLVGGAYGNTIYF	TGCGCCAGCAGCTTGGTAGGGGGCGCATATGGAAACACCATATATTTT
.	TRBJ2-2	TRBV7-3	.	CASSLGLDTGELFF	TGTGCCAGCAGCTTAGGGCTTGACACCGGGGAGCTGTTTTTT
.	TRBJ1-1	TRBV6-5	.	CASRSTKIEAFF	TGTGCCAGCAGATCAACAAAGATTGAAGCTTTCTTT
TRBD1	TRBJ1-6	TRBV6-5	.	CASSRGQGDNSPLHF	TGTGCCAGCAGCCGTGGACAGGGGGACAATTCACCCCTCCACTTT
TRBD2	TRBJ2-1	TRBV5-1	.	CASSFSILAGVSNEQFF	TGCGCCAGCAGCTTCTCCATCCTCGCGGGAGTTTCCAATGAGCAGTTCTTC
TRBD1	TRBJ1-2	TRBV2	.	CASRSWTGVYTF	TGTGCCAGCAGGTCATGGACAGGGGTCTACACCTTC
TRBD2	TRBJ2-5	TRBV6-5	.	CASSGRGSETQYF	TGTGCTAGTAGCGGGAGGGGATCAGAGACCCAGTACTTC
.	TRBJ2-1	TRBV10-1	few	CASSEDSKVEQFF	TGCGCCAGCAGTGAGGACAGTAAGGTTGAGCAGTTCTTC
TRBD2	TRBJ2-7	TRBV15	.	CATSREWGLAGGNSYEQYF	TGTGCCACCAGCAGAGAATGGGGACTAGCGGGAGGGAACTCCTACGAGCAGTACTTC
.	TRBJ1-4	TRBV5-1	.	CASSLGSATNEKLFF	TGCGCCAGCAGCCTTGGGAGTGCAACTAATGAAAAACTGTTTTTT
.	TRBJ2-1	TRBV14	.	CASSPRPGVYNEQFF	TGTGCCAGCAGCCCCAGGCCGGGGGTTTACAATGAGCAGTTCTTC
.	TRBJ2-1	TRBV2	.	CAKGRGGNEQFF	TGTGCCAAGGGTAGGGGCGGCAATGAGCAGTTCTTC
TRBD2	TRBJ2-3	TRBV7-9	.	CASSSSGSTDTQYF	TGTGCCAGCAGCTCTAGCGGGAGTACAGATACGCAGTATTTT
.	TRBJ2-7	TRBV6-1	.	CASSDWGVSYEQYF	TGTGCCAGCAGTGATTGGGGGGTGTCCTACGAGCAGTACTTC
TRBD1	TRBJ1-1	TRBV18	.	CASSPALNRGTEAFF	TGTGCCAGCTCACCCGCCCTAAACAGGGGAACTGAAGCTTTCTTT
TRBD1	TRBJ2-5	TRBV30	.	CAWSLGQGAGLETQYF	TGTGCCTGGAGTCTAGGACAGGGGGCTGGGTTGGAGACCCAGTACTTC
TRBD1	TRBJ2-7	TRBV28	.	CASTETGGLIEQYF	TGTGCCAGCACTGAGACAGGGGGCCTGATCGAGCAGTACTTC
TRBD1	TRBJ1-1	TRBV18	.	CASSEGGGQAAEAFF	TGTGCCAGCTCAGAAGGCGGTGGACAGGCGGCTGAAGCTTTCTTT
TRBD1	TRBJ2-2	TRBV28	.	CASRDRGRDTGELFF	TGTGCCAGCAGGGACAGGGGACGAGACACCGGGGAGCTGTTTTTT
.	TRBJ2-7	TRBV28	.	CASSLGGYEQYF	TGTGCCAGCAGCCTGGGGGGCTACGAGCAGTACTTC
TRBD2	TRBJ2-7	TRBV28	once	CASSETGGPNYEQYF	TGTGCCAGCAGTGAAACGGGAGGGCCTAACTACGAGCAGTACTTC
TRBD1	TRBJ2-3	TRBV28	.	CASSSPGQGAPDTQYF	TGTGCCAGCAGTTCCCCGGGCCAGGGGGCCCCAGATACGCAGTATTTT
TRBD2	TRBJ2-5	TRBV3-1/TRBV3-2	.	CASSQSARGNQETQYF	TGTGCCAGCAGCCAATCGGCGCGGGGGAACCAAGAGACCCAGTACTTC
TRBD1	TRBJ2-7	TRBV4-1	.	CASSQVTGLYEQYF	TGCGCCAGCAGCCAGGTGACAGGGCTATACGAGCAGTACTTC
TRBD2	TRBJ2-7	TRBV7-2	.	CASSWGLANYEQYF	TGTGCCAGCAGCTGGGGACTAGCGAACTACGAGCAGTACTTC